This T cell receptor (beta chain) derives from a study of Graves' ophthalmopathy and Graves' hyperthyroidism. Points on this clonotype: Its specificity is unknown. Since a much larger clone is just one base distant, this may be a read error.

Amplified TCR beta CDR3 regions were obtained using RNA transcripts as template. An initial RT-PCR round employing HTBI primers preceded a second-round multiplex PCR. TCRdb re-called the multiplex PCR reads through MiXCR, storing one row per CDR3 protein. Of 650,000 to 900,000 distinct CDR3 sequences listed, around 40% were seen once; the top ten hold 40% to 45%. Each diagnosis was determined on the basis of clinical symptoms, serum thyroxine, TRAb, thyroid ultrasound and orbital computed tomography. The CDR3 length is 16 residues. Germline CDR1 is MGHDK and CDR2 is SYGVNS. Trimming cost V 6 bases and J 4 bases, with 16 bases left between them. Study conclusions and caveats: The model predicted ophthalmopathy progression with roughly 70% sensitivity and less than 85% specificity.

The sequence was collected from an adult man with Graves' ophthalmopathy. V usage is TRBV25-1 and J usage is TRBJ2-6; possible D gene TRBD1, 5 bases. The sequenced sample consisted of peripheral blood. The chain's CDR3 is CASSLSIGAGANVLTF. In DNA form, the CDR3 reads TGTGCCAGCAGCTTGTCGATAGGGGCCGGGGCCAACGTCCTGACTTTC.